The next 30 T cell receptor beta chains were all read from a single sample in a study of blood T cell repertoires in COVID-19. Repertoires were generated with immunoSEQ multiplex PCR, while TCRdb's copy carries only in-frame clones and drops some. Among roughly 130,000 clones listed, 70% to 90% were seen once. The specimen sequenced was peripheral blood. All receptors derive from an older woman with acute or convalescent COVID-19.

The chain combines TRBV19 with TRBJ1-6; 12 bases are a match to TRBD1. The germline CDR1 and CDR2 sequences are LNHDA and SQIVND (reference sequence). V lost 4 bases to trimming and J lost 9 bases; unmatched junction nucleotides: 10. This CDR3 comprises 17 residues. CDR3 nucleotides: TGTGCCAGTAGTACCACCGGGACAGGGGGCCGGAGTTCACCCCTCCACTTT. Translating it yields CASSTTGTGGRSSPLHF.

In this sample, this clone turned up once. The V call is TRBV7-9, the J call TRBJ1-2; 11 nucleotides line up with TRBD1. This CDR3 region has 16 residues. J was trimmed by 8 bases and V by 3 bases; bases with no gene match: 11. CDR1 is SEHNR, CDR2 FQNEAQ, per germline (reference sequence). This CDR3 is CASSFGQGASQEGYTF. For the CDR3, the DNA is TGTGCCAGCAGCTTCGGACAGGGGGCTTCTCAGGAAGGCTACACCTTC.

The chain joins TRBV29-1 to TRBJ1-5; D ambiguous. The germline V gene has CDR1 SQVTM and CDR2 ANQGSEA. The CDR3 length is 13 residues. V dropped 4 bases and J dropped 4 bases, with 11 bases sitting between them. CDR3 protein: CSVARGINQPQHF. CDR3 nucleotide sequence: TGCAGCGTTGCGCGCGGGATAAATCAGCCCCAGCATTTT.

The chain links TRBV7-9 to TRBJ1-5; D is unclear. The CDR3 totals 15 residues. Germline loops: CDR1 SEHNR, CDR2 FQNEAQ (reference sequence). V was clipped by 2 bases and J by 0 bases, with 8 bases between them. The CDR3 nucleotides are TGTGCCAGCAGCTTAAGCACCGATAGCAATCAGCCCCAGCATTTT. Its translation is CASSLSTDSNQPQHF.

The CDR3 coding sequence is TGTGCCAGTAGTAGCTCCAGGGGTTTGGGTCAGCCCCAGCATTTT. Translated: CASSSSRGLGQPQHF. The chain links TRBV19 to TRBJ1-5; D might be TRBD1 (6 bases). The CDR3 has 15 residues. Per germline, CDR1 LNHDA and CDR2 SQIVND (reference sequence). The V end lost 4 bases, the J end lost 6 bases, and 16 bases lay between the germline ends.

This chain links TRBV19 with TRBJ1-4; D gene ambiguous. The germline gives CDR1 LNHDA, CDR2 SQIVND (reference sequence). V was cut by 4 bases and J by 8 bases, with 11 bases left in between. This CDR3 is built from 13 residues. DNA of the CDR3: TGTGCCAGTAGTAGAGGGCTTGGAGAAAAACTGTTTTTT. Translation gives CASSRGLGEKLFF.

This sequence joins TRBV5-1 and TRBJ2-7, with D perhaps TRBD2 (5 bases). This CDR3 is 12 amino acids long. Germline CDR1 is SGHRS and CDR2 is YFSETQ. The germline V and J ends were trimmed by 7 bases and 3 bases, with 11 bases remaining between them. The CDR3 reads CASGPGSYEQYV. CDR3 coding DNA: TGCGCCAGCGGCCCGGGGAGCTACGAGCAGTACGTC.

Here the CDR3 DNA reads TGCGCCAGCAGCCAGCGGGGACAGGCCCCCTATGGCTACACCTTC. The encoded protein is CASSQRGQAPYGYTF. The V call is TRBV4-1, the J call TRBJ1-2; TRBD1 matches 8 bases. The CDR3 has 15 amino acids. CDR1 is MGHRA, CDR2 YSYEKL, per germline. Unmatched junction bases numbered 7, after V lost 3 bases and J lost 4 bases.

The DNA of the CDR3 is TGTGCCAGCAGCGCTTCGACTAGCGGGAGCAATGAGCAGTTCTTC. Amino acid sequence: CASSASTSGSNEQFF. The chain joins TRBV9 to TRBJ2-1, with 12 bases matching TRBD2. V shed 3 bases and J 6 bases; nucleotides not matched to a gene: 4. Germline CDR1 and CDR2: SGDLS and YYNGEE. This CDR3 comprises 15 residues. The full variable domain, in which reference TRBV9 and TRBJ2-1 provide the parts outside the CDR3, is DSGVTQTPKHLITATGQRVTLRCSPRSGDLSVYWYQQSLDQGLQFLIQYYNGEERAKGNILERFSAQQFPDLHSELNLSSLELGDSALYFCASSASTSGSNEQFFGPGTRLTVL.

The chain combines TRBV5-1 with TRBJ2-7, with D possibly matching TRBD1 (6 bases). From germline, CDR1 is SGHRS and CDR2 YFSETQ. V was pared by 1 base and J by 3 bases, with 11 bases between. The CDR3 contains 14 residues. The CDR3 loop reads CASSLTGQIYEQYF. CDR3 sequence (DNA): TGCGCCAGCAGCTTGACTGGACAGATCTACGAGCAGTACTTC.

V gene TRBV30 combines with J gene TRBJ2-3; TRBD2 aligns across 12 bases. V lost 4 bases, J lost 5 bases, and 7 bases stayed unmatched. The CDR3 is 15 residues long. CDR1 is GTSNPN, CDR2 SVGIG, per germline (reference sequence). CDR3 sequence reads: CAWTSTSGSLDTQYF. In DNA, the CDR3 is TGTGCCTGGACCTCGACTAGCGGGAGCTTAGATACGCAGTATTTT.

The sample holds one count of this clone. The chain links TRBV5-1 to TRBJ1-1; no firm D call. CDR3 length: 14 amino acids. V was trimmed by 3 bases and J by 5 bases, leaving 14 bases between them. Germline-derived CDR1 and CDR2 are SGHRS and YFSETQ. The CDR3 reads CASSSETAGTEAFF. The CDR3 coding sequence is TGCGCCAGCAGCTCCGAGACCGCCGGGACTGAAGCTTTCTTT.

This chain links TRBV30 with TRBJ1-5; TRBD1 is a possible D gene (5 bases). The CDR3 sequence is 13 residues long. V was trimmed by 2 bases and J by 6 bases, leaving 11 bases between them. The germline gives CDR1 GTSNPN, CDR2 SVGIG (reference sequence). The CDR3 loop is CAWSLGQGQPQHF. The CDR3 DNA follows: TGTGCCTGGAGTCTCGGGCAGGGTCAGCCCCAGCATTTT.

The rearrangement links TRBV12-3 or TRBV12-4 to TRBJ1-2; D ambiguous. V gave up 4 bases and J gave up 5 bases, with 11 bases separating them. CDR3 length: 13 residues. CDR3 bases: TGTGCCAGCAGTTGGTTGGCGGGATATGGCTACACCTTC. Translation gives CASSWLAGYGYTF.

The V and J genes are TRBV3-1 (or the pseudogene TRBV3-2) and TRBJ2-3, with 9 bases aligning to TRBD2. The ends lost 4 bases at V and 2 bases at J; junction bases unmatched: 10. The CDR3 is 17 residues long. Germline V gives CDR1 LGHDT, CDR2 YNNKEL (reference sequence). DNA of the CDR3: TGTGCCAGCAGCCCCATGCGACTAGCGGTTACCACAGATACGCAGTATTTT. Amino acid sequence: CASSPMRLAVTTDTQYF.

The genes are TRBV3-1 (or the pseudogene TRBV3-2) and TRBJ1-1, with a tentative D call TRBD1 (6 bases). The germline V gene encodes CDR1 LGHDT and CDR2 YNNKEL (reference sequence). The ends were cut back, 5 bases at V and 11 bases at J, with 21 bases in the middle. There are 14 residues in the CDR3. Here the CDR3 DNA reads TGTGCCAGCAGCTTGGGGTCGGGGGGCCGGGCTGCTTTCTTT. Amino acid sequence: CASSLGSGGRAAFF.

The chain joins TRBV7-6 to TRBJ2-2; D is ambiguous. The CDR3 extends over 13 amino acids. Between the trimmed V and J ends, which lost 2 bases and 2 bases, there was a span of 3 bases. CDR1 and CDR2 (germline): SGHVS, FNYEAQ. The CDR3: CASSLSNTGELFF. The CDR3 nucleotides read TGTGCCAGCAGCTTAAGCAACACCGGGGAGCTGTTTTTT. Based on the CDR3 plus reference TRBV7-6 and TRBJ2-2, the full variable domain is GAGVSQSPRYKVTKRGQDVALRCDPISGHVSLYWYRQALGQGPEFLTYFNYEAQQDKSGLPNDRFSAERPEGSISTLTIQRTEQRDSAMYRCASSLSNTGELFFGEGSRLTVL.

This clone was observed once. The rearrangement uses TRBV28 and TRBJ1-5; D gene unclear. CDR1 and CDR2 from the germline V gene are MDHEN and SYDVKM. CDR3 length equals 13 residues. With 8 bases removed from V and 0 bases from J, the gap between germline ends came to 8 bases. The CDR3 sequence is CASSRDSNQPQHF. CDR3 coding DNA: TGTGCCAGCTCTAGAGATAGCAATCAGCCCCAGCATTTT.

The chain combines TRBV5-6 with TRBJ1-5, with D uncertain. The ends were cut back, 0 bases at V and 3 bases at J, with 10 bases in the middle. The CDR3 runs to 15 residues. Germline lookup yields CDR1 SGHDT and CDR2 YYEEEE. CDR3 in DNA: TGTGCCAGCAGCTTGGGGCAGTCGTCCAATCAGCCCCAGCATTTT. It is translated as CASSLGQSSNQPQHF.

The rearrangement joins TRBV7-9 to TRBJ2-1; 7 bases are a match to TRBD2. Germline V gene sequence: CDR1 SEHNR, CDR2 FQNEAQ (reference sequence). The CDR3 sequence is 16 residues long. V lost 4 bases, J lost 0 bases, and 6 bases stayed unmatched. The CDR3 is CASSSAGGSSYNEQFF. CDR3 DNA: TGTGCCAGCAGCTCCGCGGGCGGGAGCTCCTACAATGAGCAGTTCTTC.

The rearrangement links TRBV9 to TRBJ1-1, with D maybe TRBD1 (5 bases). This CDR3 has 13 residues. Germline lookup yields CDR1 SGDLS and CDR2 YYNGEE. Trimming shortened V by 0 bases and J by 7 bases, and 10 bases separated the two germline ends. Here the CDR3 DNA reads TGTGCCAGCAGCGTAGGGTCAGGGCTTGAAGCTTTCTTT. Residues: CASSVGSGLEAFF.

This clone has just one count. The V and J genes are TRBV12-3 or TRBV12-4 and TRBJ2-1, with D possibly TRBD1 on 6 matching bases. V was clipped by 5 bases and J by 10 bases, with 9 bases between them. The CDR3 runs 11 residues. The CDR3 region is CASSLRGEQFF. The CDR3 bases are TGTGCCAGCAGTCTCAGGGGAGAGCAGTTCTTC.

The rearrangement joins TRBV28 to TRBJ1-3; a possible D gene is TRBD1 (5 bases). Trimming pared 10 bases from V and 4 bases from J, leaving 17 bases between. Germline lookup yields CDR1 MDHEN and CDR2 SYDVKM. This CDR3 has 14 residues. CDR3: CATRQLIGGNTIYF. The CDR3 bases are TGTGCCACCCGACAGCTAATAGGCGGAAACACCATATATTTT.

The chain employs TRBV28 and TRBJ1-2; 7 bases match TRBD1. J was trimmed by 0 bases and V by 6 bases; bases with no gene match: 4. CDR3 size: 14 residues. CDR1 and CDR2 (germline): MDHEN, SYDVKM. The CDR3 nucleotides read TGTGCCAGCAGGCCGGGACAGACTAACTATGGCTACACCTTC. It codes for CASRPGQTNYGYTF.

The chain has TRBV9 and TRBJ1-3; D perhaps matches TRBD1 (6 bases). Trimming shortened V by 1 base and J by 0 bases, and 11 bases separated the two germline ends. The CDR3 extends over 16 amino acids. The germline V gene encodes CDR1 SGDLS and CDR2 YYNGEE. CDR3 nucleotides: TGTGCCAGCAGCGTAATGCAGGACAGCTCTGGAAACACCATATATTTT. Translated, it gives CASSVMQDSSGNTIYF.

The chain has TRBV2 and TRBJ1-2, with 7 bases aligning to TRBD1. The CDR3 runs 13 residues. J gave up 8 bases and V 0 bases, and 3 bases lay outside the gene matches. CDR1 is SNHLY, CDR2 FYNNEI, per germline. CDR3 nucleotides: TGTGCCAGCAGTGAAGCGAAAGGGGGCGGCTACACCTTC. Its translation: CASSEAKGGGYTF.

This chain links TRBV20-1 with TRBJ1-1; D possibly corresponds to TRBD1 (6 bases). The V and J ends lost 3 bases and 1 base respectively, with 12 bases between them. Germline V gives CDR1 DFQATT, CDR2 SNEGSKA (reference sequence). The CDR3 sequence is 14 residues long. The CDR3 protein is CSASGGRGNTEAFF. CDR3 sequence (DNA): TGCAGTGCTAGTGGGGGGCGCGGGAACACTGAAGCTTTCTTT.

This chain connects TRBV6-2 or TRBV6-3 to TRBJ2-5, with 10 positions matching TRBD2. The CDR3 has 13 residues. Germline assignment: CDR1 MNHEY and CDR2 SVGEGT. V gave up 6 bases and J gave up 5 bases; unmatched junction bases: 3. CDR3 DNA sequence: TGTGCCAGCAGCAGGACTAGCGGCGAGACCCAGTACTTC. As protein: CASSRTSGETQYF.

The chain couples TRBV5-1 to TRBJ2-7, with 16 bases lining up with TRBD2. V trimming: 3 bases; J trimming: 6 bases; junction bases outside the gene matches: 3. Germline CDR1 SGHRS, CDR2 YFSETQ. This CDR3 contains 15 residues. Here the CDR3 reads CASSWGLAGGPEQYF. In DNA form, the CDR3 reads TGCGCCAGCAGCTGGGGACTAGCGGGAGGGCCCGAGCAGTACTTC. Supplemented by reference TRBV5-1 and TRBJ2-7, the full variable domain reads KAGVTQTPRYLIKTRGQQVTLSCSPISGHRSVSWYQQTPGQGLQFLFEYFSETQRNKGNFPGRFSGRQFSNSRSEMNVSTLELGDSALYLCASSWGLAGGPEQYFGPGTRLTVT.

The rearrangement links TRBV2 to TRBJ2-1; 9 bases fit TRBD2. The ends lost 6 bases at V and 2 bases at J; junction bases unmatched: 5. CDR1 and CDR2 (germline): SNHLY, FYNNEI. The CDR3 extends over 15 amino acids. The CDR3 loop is CASRGLAGTYNEQFF. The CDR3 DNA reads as TGTGCCAGCAGGGGCCTAGCGGGGACCTACAATGAGCAGTTCTTC.